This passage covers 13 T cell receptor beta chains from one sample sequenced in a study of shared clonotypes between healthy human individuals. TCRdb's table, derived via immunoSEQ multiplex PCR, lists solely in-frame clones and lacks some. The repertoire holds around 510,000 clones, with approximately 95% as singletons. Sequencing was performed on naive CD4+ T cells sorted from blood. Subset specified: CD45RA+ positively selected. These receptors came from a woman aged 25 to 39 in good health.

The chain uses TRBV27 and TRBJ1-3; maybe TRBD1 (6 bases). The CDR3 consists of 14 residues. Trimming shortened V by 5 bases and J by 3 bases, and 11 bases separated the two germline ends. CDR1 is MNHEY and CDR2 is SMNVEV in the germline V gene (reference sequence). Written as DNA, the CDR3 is TGTGCCAGCAGTCCACAGGGATATGGAAACACCATATATTTT. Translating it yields CASSPQGYGNTIYF.

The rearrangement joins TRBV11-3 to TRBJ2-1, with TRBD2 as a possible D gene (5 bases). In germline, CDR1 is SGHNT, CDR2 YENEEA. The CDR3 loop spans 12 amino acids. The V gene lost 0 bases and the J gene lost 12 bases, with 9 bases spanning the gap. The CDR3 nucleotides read TGTGCCAGCAGCTTAGAAGGAGGTGTGCAGTTCTTC. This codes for CASSLEGGVQFF.

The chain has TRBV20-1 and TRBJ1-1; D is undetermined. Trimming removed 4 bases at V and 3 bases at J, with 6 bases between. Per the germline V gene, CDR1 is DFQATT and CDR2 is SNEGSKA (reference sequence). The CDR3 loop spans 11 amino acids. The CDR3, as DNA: TGCAGTGCTATAAGGGACACTGAAGCTTTCTTT. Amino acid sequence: CSAIRDTEAFF.

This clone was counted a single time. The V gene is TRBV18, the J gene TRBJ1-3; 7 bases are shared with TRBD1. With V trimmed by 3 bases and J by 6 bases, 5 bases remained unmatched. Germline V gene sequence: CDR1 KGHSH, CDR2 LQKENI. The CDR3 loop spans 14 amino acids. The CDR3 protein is CASSPQTGENTIYF. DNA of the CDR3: TGTGCCAGCTCACCGCAAACAGGGGAAAACACCATATATTTT. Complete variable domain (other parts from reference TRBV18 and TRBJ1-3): NAGVMQNPRHLVRRRGQEARLRCSPMKGHSHVYWYRQLPEEGLKFMVYLQKENIIDESGMPKERFSAEFPKEGPSILRIQQVVRGDSAAYFCASSPQTGENTIYFGEGSWLTVV.

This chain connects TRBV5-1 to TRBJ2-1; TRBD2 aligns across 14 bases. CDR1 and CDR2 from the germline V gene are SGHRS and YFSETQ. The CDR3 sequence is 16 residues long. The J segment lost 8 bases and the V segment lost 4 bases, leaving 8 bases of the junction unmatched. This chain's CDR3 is CASSAGTSGGGYEQFF. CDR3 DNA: TGCGCCAGCAGCGCGGGGACTAGCGGGGGTGGGTATGAGCAGTTCTTC.

The DNA of the CDR3 is TGTGCCAGCAGTGAAGTGGACAGGGGGCTGGAATATGGCTACACCTTC. The encoded protein is CASSEVDRGLEYGYTF. This chain connects TRBV25-1 to TRBJ1-2, with 11 positions matching TRBD1. V was pared by 2 bases and J by 5 bases, with 7 bases of the junction left unmatched. Per germline, CDR1 MGHDK and CDR2 SYGVNS. CDR3 length: 16 residues.

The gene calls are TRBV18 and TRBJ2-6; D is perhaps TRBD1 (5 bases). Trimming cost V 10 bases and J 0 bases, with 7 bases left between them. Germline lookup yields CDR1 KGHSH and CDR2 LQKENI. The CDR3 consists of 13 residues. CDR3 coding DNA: TGTGCCATCAGGGACTCTGGGGCCAACGTCCTGACTTTC. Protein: CAIRDSGANVLTF.

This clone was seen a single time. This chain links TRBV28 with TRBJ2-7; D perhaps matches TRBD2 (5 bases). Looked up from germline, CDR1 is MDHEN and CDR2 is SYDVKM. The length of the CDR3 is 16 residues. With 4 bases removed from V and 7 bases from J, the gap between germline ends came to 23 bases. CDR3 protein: CASSSPTGVVAREQYF. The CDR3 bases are TGTGCCAGCAGTTCTCCGACCGGGGTAGTCGCTCGGGAGCAGTACTTC.

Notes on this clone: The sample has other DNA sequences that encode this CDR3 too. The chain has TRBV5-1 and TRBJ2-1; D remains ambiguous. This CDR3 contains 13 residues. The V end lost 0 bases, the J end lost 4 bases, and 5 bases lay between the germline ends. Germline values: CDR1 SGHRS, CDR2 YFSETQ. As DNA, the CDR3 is TGCGCCAGCAGCTTGGGAAGTTACAATGAGCAGTTCTTC. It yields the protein CASSLGSYNEQFF.

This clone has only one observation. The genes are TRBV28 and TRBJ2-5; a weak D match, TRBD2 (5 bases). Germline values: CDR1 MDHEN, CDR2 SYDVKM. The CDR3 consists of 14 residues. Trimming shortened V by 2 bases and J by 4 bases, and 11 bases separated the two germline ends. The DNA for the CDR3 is TGTGCCAGCAGTTTACAAGGAGGTGTAGAGACCCAGTACTTC. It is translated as CASSLQGGVETQYF.

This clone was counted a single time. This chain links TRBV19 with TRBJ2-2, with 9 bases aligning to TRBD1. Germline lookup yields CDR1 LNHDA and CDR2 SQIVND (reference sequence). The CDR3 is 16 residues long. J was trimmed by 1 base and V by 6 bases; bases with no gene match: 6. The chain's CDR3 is CASRGPGQGNTGELFF. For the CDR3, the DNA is TGTGCCAGTAGGGGGCCGGGACAGGGGAACACCGGGGAGCTGTTTTTT.

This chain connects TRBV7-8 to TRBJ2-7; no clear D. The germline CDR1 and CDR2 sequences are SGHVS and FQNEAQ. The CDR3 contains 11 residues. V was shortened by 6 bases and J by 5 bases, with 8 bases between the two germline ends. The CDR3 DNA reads TGTGCCAGCAGTAGGTCCCACGAGCAGTACTTC. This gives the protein CASSRSHEQYF. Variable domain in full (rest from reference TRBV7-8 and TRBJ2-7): GAGVSQSPRYKVAKRGQDVALRCDPISGHVSLFWYQQALGQGPEFLTYFQNEAQLDKSGLPSDRFFAERPEGSVSTLKIQRTQQEDSAVYLCASSRSHEQYFGPGTRLTVT.

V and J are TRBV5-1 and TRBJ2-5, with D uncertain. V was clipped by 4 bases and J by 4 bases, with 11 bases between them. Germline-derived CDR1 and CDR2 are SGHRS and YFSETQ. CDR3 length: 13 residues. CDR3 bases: TGCGCCAGCAGCACCGGCGGTGGAGAGACCCAGTACTTC. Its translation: CASSTGGGETQYF.